These 12 T cell receptor beta chains came from one sample sequenced in a study of OX40 agonist ivuxolimab in advanced cancers. The data were produced by immunoSEQ multiplex PCR, yet TCRdb's version contains in-frame clones alone and is incomplete. Of about 16,000 clones listed, 80% to 90% were seen once; the top ten hold 20%. The sample in question was CD4+ or CD8+ T cells sorted from blood, obtained in a trial of the OX40 agonist ivuxolimab. The receptors come from an adult with an advanced solid tumor such as melanoma, head and neck, liver or kidney cancer.

The CDR3 protein is CASSSLEGASYEQYF. CDR3 bases: TGTGCCAGCAGCTCACTAGAGGGGGCCTCCTACGAGCAGTACTTC. The chain couples TRBV5-4 to TRBJ2-7, with 7 positions matching TRBD1. Germline trimming cut 3 bases from V and 0 bases from J; bases unmatched to any gene: 6. The CDR3 loop spans 15 amino acids. Germline V gene data show CDR1 as SGHNT and CDR2 as YYREEE (reference sequence).

CDR3: CASSEMGTRGSLRKTQYF. In DNA form, the CDR3 reads TGCGCCAGCAGTGAGATGGGGACTAGAGGATCGTTACGAAAGACCCAGTACTTC. The gene calls are TRBV10-1 and TRBJ2-5; 8 positions agree with TRBD2. Per the germline V gene, CDR1 is WNHNN and CDR2 is SYGVQD (reference sequence). The CDR3 is 18 amino acids. J lost 6 bases, V lost 2 bases, and 17 bases had no gene match.

V is TRBV28 and J is TRBJ2-7; possible D gene TRBD2, 5 bases. V lost 5 bases, J lost 0 bases, and 11 bases lay in between. Per the germline V gene, CDR1 is MDHEN and CDR2 is SYDVKM. The length of the CDR3 is 14 residues. CDR3 residues: CASSRTSLSYEQYF. The CDR3 region has the DNA TGTGCCAGCAGTCGGACTTCCCTCTCCTACGAGCAGTACTTC.

This chain joins TRBV29-1 and TRBJ2-1; TRBD2 agrees at 8 bases. The germline V gene has CDR1 SQVTM and CDR2 ANQGSEA. Losses at the gene ends were 2 bases for V and 8 bases for J; bases not matched to a gene: 5. The CDR3 sequence is 13 residues long. The CDR3 loop is CSVERTSIDEQFF. The CDR3 region has the DNA TGCAGCGTTGAAAGGACTAGCATCGATGAGCAGTTCTTC.

The genes are TRBV7-2 and TRBJ2-3; TRBD2 aligns across 8 bases. V was pared by 7 bases and J by 10 bases, with 16 bases of the junction left unmatched. CDR1 is SGHTA, CDR2 FQGNSA, per germline. This CDR3 spans 15 amino acids. In DNA form, the CDR3 reads TGTGCCAGCACCACAACTAGCGGAGGTGGGAAGGCGCAGTATTTT. Protein: CASTTTSGGGKAQYF.

In DNA form, the CDR3 reads TGTGCCAGCAGCGTTACAGAGGACCATGAGCAGTTCTTC. Residues: CASSVTEDHEQFF. The chain has TRBV7-9 and TRBJ2-1; D call uncertain. The CDR3 has 13 residues. Germline V gene lookup returns CDR1 SEHNR and CDR2 FQNEAQ (reference sequence). Between the trimmed V and J ends, which lost 5 bases and 8 bases, there was a span of 13 bases.

The chain links TRBV27 to TRBJ2-1; 7 bases agree with TRBD2. V gave up 2 bases and J gave up 2 bases; unmatched junction bases: 6. Germline lookup yields CDR1 MNHEY and CDR2 SMNVEV (reference sequence). The CDR3 totals 16 residues. The CDR3 loop is CASSLVGAGTYNEQFF. CDR3 in DNA: TGTGCCAGCAGTTTAGTTGGAGCGGGGACCTACAATGAGCAGTTCTTC.

The V call is TRBV4-2, the J call TRBJ2-7, with unresolved D. V shed 1 base and J shed 2 bases, with 15 bases lying between them. From germline, CDR1 is LGHNA and CDR2 YNFKEQ. The CDR3 contains 16 residues. The CDR3 DNA is TGTGCCAGCAGCCAAGGAGGTGGAGCGCCACCCTACGAGCAGTACTTC. It yields the protein CASSQGGGAPPYEQYF.

The count of this clone is one. The chain uses TRBV18 and TRBJ2-3, with 7 positions matching TRBD1. Germline V CDR1 and CDR2: KGHSH, LQKENI. The V and J ends lost 3 bases and 2 bases, in that order; junction bases with no gene match: 8. The CDR3 extends over 16 amino acids. Here the CDR3 reads CASSPDGTDSTDTQYF. The CDR3 DNA reads TGTGCCAGCTCACCTGACGGGACAGACTCCACAGATACGCAGTATTTT.

V usage is TRBV4-3 and J usage is TRBJ1-5, with 8 bases that match TRBD1. Per germline, CDR1 LGHNA and CDR2 YSLEER. The V segment lost 0 bases and the J segment 0 bases; nucleotides outside the gene matches: 4. This CDR3 has 17 residues. The CDR3 nucleotides read TGCGCCAGCAGCCAAGATCTAACAGGGGGTAGCAATCAGCCCCAGCATTTT. Its protein product is CASSQDLTGGSNQPQHF.

CDR3 coding DNA: TGTGCCAGCTCGCCTACAGGGGGAGCTAATGAAAAACTGTTTTTT. As protein: CASSPTGGANEKLFF. The chain uses TRBV18 and TRBJ1-4; 8 nucleotides align to TRBD1. The germline CDR1 and CDR2 sequences are KGHSH and LQKENI. V trimming: 6 bases; J trimming: 3 bases; junction bases outside the gene matches: 6. The CDR3 is made up of 15 amino acids. Full variable domain (remainder filled in from reference TRBV18 and TRBJ1-4): NAGVMQNPRHLVRRRGQEARLRCSPMKGHSHVYWYRQLPEEGLKFMVYLQKENIIDESGMPKERFSAEFPKEGPSILRIQQVVRGDSAAYFCASSPTGGANEKLFFGSGTQLSVL.

This clone was counted only a few times. The V call is TRBV6-6, the J call TRBJ1-1, with a tentative D call TRBD1 (5 bases). Germline CDR1 MNHNY, CDR2 SVGAGI (reference sequence). Between the trimmed V and J ends, which lost 4 bases and 5 bases, there was a span of 20 bases. CDR3 size: 16 residues. CDR3 coding DNA: TGTGCCAGCAGTTCCAATCACGGGACCGGAAGAACTGAAGCTTTCTTT. It is translated as CASSSNHGTGRTEAFF.